The clone carrying this T cell receptor beta chain was counted between two and nine times. This specimen belongs to a study of identical twins. Via MiXCR, TCRdb re-called the 5' RACE reads, giving one row per CDR3 protein. The sample yields around 680,000 distinct CDR3 sequences, under 9% seen once. These data also featured in a second study, about yellow fever vaccine responses in identical twins.

Sequencing was performed on PBMCs. The TCR was taken from a woman younger than 30 in good health.

The CDR3 sequence: CASSQGTSGLPETQYF. CDR3 DNA sequence: TGCGCCAGCAGCCAAGGGACTAGCGGGTTACCAGAGACCCAGTACTTC. The chain carries TRBV5-1 and TRBJ2-5; the match to TRBD2 covers 12 bases. Germline V gene sequence: CDR1 SGHRS, CDR2 YFSETQ. V dropped 4 bases and J dropped 4; count of bases not matched to a gene: 8. The CDR3 spans 16 residues.